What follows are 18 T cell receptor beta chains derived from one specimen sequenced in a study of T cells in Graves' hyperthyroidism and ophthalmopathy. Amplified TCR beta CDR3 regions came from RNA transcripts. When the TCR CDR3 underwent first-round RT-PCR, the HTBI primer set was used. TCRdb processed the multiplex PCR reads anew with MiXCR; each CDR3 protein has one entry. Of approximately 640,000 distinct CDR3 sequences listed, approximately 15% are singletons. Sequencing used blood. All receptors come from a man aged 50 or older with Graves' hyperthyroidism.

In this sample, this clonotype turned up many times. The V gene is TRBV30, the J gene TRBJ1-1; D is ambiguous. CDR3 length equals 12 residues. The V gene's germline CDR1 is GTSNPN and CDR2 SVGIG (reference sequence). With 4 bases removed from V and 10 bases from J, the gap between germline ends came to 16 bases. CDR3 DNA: TGTGCCTGGACTCTTACCCCTGAACGAGCTTTCTTT. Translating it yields CAWTLTPERAFF. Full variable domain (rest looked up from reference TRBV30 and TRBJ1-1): SQTIHQWPATLVQPVGSPLSLECTVEGTSNPNLYWYRQAAGRGLQLLFYSVGIGQISSEVPQNLSASRPQDRQFILSSKKLLLSDSGFYLCAWTLTPERAFFGQGTRLTVV.

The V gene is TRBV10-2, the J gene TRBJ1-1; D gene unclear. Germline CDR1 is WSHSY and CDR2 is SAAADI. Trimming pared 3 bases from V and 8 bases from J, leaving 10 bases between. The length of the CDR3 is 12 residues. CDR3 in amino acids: CASSDSRPEAFF. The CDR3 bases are TGCGCCAGCAGTGACTCACGCCCCGAAGCTTTCTTT.

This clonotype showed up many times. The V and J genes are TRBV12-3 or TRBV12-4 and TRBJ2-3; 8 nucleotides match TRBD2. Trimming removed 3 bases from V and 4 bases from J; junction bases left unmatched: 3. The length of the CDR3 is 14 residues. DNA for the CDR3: TGTGCCAGCAGTTTCGGCGGGAGGTCAGATACGCAGTATTTT. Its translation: CASSFGGRSDTQYF.

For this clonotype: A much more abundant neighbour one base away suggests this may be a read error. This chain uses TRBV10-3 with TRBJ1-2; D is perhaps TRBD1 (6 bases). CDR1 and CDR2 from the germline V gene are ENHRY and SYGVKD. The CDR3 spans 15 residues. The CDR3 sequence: CAICELAGDNYGYTF. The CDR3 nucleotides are TGTGCCATCTGTGAGTTAGCAGGGGATAACTATGGCTACACCTTC.

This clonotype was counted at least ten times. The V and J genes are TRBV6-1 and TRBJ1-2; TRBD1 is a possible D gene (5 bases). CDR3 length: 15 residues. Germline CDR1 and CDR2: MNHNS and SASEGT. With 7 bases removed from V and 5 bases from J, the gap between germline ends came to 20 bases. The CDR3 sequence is CASTRAGREEYGYTF. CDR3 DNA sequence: TGTGCCAGCACCCGAGCGGGCAGGGAGGAGTATGGCTACACCTTC.

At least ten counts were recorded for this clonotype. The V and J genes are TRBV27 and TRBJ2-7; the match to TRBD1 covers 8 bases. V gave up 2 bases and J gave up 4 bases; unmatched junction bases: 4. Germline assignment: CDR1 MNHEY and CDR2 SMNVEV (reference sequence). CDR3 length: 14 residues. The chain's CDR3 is CASSLSQGAYEQYF. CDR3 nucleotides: TGTGCCAGCAGTTTAAGTCAGGGGGCTTACGAGCAGTACTTC.

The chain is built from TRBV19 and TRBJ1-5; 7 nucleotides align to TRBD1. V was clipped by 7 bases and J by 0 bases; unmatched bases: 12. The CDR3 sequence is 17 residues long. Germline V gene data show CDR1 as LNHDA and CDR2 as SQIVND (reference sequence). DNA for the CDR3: TGTGCCAGTACAGAGACAGGGACTTGGGATAGCAATCAGCCCCAGCATTTT. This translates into CASTETGTWDSNQPQHF. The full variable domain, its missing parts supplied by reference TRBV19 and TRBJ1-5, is DGGITQSPKYLFRKEGQNVTLSCEQNLNHDAMYWYRQDPGQGLRLIYYSQIVNDFQKGDIAEGYSVSREKKESFPLTVTSAQKNPTAFYLCASTETGTWDSNQPQHFGDGTRLSIL.

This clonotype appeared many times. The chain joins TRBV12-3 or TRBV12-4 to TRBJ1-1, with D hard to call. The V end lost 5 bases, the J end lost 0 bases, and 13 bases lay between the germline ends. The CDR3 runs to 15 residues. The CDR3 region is CASSRDRGLNTEAFF. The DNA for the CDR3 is TGTGCCAGCAGTCGCGACCGGGGATTGAACACTGAAGCTTTCTTT.

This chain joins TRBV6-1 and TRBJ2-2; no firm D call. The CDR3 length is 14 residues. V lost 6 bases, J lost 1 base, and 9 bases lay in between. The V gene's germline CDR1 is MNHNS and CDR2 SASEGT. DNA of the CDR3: TGTGCCAGCAGAGCAGTAAGGAACACCGGGGAGCTGTTTTTT. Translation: CASRAVRNTGELFF.

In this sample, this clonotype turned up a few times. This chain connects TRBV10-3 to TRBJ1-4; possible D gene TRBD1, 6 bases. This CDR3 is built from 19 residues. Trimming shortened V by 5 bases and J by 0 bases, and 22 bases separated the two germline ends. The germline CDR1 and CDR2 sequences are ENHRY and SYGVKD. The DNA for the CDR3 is TGTGCCATCAGTAAGGGAGGAGGGGGAGCCTCAGCAACTAATGAAAAACTGTTTTTT. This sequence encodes CAISKGGGGASATNEKLFF.

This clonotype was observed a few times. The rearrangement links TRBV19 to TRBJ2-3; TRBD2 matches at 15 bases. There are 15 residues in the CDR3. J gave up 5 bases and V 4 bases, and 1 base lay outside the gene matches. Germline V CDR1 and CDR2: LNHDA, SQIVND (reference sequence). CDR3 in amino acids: CASSTGLAGGDTQYF. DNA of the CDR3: TGTGCCAGTAGTACGGGACTAGCGGGAGGAGATACGCAGTATTTT.

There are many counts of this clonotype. In DNA form, the CDR3 reads TGCAGTGCTAGAGATGGTGGAGGGACTAGTCCTCAAGAGACCCAGTACTTC. Its protein product is CSARDGGGTSPQETQYF. The V call is TRBV20-1, the J call TRBJ2-5; 8 bases align to TRBD2. Germline V gives CDR1 DFQATT, CDR2 SNEGSKA (reference sequence). This CDR3 region has 17 residues. V lost 0 bases, J lost 2 bases, and 11 bases stayed unmatched.

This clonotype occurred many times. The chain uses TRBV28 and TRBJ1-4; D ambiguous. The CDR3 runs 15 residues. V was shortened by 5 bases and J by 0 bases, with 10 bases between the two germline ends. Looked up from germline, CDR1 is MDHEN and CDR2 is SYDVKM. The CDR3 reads CASSKNTATNEKLFF. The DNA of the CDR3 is TGTGCCAGCAGTAAAAACACAGCAACTAATGAAAAACTGTTTTTT.

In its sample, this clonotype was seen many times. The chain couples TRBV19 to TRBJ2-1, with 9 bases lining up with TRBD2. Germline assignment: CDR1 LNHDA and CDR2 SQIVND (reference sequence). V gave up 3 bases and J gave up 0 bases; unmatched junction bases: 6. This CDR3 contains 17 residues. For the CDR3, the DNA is TGTGCCAGTAGTATGGGCGGGAGGGCGGCCTCCTACAATGAGCAGTTCTTC. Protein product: CASSMGGRAASYNEQFF.

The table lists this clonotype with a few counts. DNA for the CDR3: TGTGCCAGCAGTTACTCAGGTTCCGGAGTGGAGGAGTTCTTC. Encoded protein: CASSYSGSGVEEFF. The chain carries TRBV6-2 or TRBV6-3 and TRBJ2-1, with a tentative D call TRBD2 (5 bases). Trimming stripped 0 bases from V and 14 bases from J, with 17 bases between. Germline V gene data show CDR1 as MNHEY and CDR2 as SVGEGT. CDR3 length equals 14 residues.

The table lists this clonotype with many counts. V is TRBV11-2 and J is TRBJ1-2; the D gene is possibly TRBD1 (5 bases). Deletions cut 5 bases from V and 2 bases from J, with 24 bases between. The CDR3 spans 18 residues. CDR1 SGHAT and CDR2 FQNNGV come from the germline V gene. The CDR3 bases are TGTGCCAGCAGCCCGCGGGATGGACACCCGGCCCGAAACTATGGCTACACCTTC. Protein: CASSPRDGHPARNYGYTF.

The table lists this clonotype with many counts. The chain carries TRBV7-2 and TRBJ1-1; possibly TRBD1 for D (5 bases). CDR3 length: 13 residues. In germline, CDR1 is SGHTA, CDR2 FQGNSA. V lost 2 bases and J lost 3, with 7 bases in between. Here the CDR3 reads CASSLQGDTEAFF. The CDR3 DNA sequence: TGTGCCAGCAGCTTACAGGGTGACACTGAAGCTTTCTTT.

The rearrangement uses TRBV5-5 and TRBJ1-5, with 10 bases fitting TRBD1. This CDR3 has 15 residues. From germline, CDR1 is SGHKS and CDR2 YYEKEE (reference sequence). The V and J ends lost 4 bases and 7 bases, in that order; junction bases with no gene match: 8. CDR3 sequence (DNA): TGTGCCAGCAGCCTTACGGGACAGGGGATACAGCCCCAGCATTTT. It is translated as CASSLTGQGIQPQHF.